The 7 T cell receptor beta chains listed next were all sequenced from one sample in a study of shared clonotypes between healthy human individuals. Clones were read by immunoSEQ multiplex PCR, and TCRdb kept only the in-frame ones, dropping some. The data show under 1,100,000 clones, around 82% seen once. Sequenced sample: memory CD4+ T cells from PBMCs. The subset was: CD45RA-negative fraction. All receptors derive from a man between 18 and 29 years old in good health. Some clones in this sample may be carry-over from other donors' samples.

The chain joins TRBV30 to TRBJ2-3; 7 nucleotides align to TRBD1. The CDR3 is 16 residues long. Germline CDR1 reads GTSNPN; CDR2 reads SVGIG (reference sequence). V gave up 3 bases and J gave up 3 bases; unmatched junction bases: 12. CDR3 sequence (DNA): TGTGCCTGGAGCCCCGGGACAGCAGGGGGAACAGATACGCAGTATTTT. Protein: CAWSPGTAGGTDTQYF.

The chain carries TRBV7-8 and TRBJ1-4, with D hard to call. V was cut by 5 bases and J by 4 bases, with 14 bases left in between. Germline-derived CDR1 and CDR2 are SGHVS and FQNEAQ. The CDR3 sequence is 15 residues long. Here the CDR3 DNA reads TGTGCCAGCAGCCCATACTCACCGGATAATGAAAAACTGTTTTTT. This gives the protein CASSPYSPDNEKLFF. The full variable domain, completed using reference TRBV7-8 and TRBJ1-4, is GAGVSQSPRYKVAKRGQDVALRCDPISGHVSLFWYQQALGQGPEFLTYFQNEAQLDKSGLPSDRFFAERPEGSVSTLKIQRTQQEDSAVYLCASSPYSPDNEKLFFGSGTQLSVL.

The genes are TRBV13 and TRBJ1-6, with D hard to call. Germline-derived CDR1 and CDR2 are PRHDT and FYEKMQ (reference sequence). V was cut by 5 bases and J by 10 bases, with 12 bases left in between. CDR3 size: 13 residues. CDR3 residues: CASSRESESPLHF. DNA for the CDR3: TGTGCCAGCAGCAGGGAGTCGGAATCACCCCTCCACTTT. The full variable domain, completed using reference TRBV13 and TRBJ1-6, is AAGVIQSPRHLIKEKRETATLKCYPIPRHDTVYWYQQGPGQDPQFLISFYEKMQSDKGSIPDRFSAQQFSDYHSELNMSSLELGDSALYFCASSRESESPLHFGNGTRLTVT.

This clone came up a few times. In nucleotides, the CDR3 is TGTGCCAGCACAAGTGGAGTCCGCGAGACCCAGTACTTC. Protein: CASTSGVRETQYF. The chain carries TRBV2 and TRBJ2-5; no definite D call. Germline V gives CDR1 SNHLY, CDR2 FYNNEI. The length of the CDR3 is 13 residues. V was clipped by 7 bases and J by 5 bases, with 14 bases between them.

The CDR3 bases are TGTGCCAGCAGACCGGGACTAGCAGAGAGCTCCTACAATGAGCAGTTCTTC. Amino acid sequence: CASRPGLAESSYNEQFF. The chain couples TRBV7-9 to TRBJ2-1; TRBD2 matches 9 bases. Germline V gene lookup returns CDR1 SEHNR and CDR2 FQNEAQ (reference sequence). CDR3 length: 17 residues. V shed 6 bases, J shed 0 bases, and the junction held 9 bases outside the gene matches.

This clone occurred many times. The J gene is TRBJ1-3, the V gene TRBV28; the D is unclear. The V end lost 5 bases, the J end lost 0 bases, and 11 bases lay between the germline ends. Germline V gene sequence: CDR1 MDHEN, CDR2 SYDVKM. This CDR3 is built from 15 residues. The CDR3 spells CASSSPAFSGNTIYF. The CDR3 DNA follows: TGTGCCAGCAGTAGTCCAGCGTTCTCTGGAAACACCATATATTTT.

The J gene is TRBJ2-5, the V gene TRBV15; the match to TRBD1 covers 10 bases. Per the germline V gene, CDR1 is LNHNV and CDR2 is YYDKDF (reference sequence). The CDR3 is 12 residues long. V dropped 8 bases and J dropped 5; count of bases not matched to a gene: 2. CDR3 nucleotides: TGTGCCACCGGACAGGGGGATGAGACCCAGTACTTC. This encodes CATGQGDETQYF.